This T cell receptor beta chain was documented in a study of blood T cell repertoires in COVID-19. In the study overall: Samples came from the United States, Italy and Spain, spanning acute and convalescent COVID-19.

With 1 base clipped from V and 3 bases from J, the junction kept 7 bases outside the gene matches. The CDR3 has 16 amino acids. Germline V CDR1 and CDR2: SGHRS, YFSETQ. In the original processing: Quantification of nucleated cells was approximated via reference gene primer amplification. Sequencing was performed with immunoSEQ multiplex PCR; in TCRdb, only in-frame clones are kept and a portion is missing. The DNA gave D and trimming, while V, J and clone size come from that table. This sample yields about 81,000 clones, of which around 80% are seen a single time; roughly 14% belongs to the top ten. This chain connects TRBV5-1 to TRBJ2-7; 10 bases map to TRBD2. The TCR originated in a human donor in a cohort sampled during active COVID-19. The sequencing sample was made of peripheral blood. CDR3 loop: CASSLLPSGGSYEQYF. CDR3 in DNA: TGCGCCAGCAGCTTGCTCCCTAGCGGGGGTAGCTACGAGCAGTACTTC.